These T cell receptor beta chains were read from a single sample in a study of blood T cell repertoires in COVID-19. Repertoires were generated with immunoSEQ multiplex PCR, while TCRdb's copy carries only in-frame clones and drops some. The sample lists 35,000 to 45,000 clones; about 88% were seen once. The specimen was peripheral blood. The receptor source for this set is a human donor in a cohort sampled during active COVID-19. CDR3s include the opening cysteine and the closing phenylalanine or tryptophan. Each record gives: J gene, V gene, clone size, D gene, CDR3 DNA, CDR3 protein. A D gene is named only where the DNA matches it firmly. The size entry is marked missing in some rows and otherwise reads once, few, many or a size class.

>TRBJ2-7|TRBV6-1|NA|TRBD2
TGTGCCAGCAGTGAATTCGGCGGGGGGATCTACGAGCAGTACTTC
CASSEFGGGIYEQYF
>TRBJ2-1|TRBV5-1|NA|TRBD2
TGCGCCAGCAGCCTCAGACCGAGCGGGAGGGCCGATGAGCAGTTCTTC
CASSLRPSGRADEQFF
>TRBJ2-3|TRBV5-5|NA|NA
TGTGCCAGCAGCTTATATTATGCACTCCAGGGCCGCACGCAGTATTTT
CASSLYYALQGRTQYF
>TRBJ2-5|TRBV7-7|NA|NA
TGTGCTAGCAGCAGATCGGAGACAGAGACCCAGTACTTC
CASSRSETETQYF
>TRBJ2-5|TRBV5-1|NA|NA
TGCGCCAGCAGCGACAATCCGGTGACAGGGACCCAGTACTTC
CASSDNPVTGTQYF
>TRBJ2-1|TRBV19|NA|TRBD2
TGTGCCAGTAGTATAGGCGGGACTAGCGGGAGAAGTGAGCAGTTCTTC
CASSIGGTSGRSEQFF
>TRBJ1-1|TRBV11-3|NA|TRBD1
TGTGCCAGCAGCCTACGCGGACAGGGAGGGGCTGAAGCTTTCTTT
CASSLRGQGGAEAFF
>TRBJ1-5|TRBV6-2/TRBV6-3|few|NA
TGTGCCAGCAGTTACTGGGGGGTAACAATGTATCTTGGCAATCAGCCCCAGCATTTT
CASSYWGVTMYLGNQPQHF
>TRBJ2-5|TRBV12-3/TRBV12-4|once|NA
TGTGCCAGCAGTTTGAGGGAGACCCAGTACTTC
CASSLRETQYF
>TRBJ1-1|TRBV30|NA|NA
TGTGCCTGGAGTGTAACATTGAACACTGAAGCTTTCTTT
CAWSVTLNTEAFF
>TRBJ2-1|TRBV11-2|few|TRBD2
TGTGCCAGCAGCTTAGCAGCCGGGACTAGCGGGAGGGGCAATGAGCAGTTCTTC
CASSLAAGTSGRGNEQFF
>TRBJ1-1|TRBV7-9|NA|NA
TGTGCCAGCACCCCAAAGCTCGGGAACACTGAAGCTTTCTTT
CASTPKLGNTEAFF
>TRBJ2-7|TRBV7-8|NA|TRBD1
TGTGCCAGCAGCTTAAGGCTCCGGGACAGGTTATTATTC
CASSLRLRDRLLF
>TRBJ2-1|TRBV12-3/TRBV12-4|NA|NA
TGTGCCAGCAGTCCCGGGGGTGAGCAGTTCTTC
CASSPGGEQFF
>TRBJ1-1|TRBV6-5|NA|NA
TGTGCCAGCAGTTACTCGACTACCATGAACACTGAAGCTTTCTTT
CASSYSTTMNTEAFF
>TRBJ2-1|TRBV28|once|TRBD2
TGTGCCGCTAGCGGGAGTTACAATGAGCAGTTCTTC
CAASGSYNEQFF
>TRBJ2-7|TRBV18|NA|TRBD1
TGTGCCAGCTCACCGGACAGGTACTCCTACGAGCAGTACTTC
CASSPDRYSYEQYF
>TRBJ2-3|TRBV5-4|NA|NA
TGTGCCAGCAGCTTGGCGGGTCCGAGGAGGGATACGCAGTATTTT
CASSLAGPRRDTQYF
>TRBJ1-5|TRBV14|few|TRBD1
TGTGCCAGCAGCCAAGTCGGGACAGGATTATGGCCCCAGCATTTT
CASSQVGTGLWPQHF
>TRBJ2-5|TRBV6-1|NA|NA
TGTGCCAGCAGTGAAGCGCAGGGGGAGACCCAGTACTTC
CASSEAQGETQYF
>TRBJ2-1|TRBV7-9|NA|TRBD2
TGTGCCAGCAGCTCCCCACTAGCGGTCGGCAATGAGCAGTTCTTC
CASSSPLAVGNEQFF
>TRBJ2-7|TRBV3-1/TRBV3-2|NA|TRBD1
TGTGCCAGCAGCCAAGAGAGCGGGGACAGGGGGCGTCGGGAGCAGTACTTC
CASSQESGDRGRREQYF
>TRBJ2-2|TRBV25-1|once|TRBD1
TGTGCCAGCAGGGGACAGGGGGTCACCGGGGAGCTGTTTTTT
CASRGQGVTGELFF
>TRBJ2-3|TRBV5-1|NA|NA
TGCGCCAGCAGCTTTGACGGGATTTTTCAAGATACGCAGTATTTT
CASSFDGIFQDTQYF
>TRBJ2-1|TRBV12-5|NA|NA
TGTGCTAGTGGTTTGGCGTACAGGGTCCAGGAGCAGTTCTTC
CASGLAYRVQEQFF
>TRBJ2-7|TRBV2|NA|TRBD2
TGTGCCAGCAGCGAGACTAGCGGAGTCTCCTACGAGCAGTACTTC
CASSETSGVSYEQYF
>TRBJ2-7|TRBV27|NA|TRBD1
TGTGCCAGCAGGCCGCGAGGGGACAGGGCCTACGAGCAGTACTTC
CASRPRGDRAYEQYF
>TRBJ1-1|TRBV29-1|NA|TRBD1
TGCAGCGCCTCAGGGGGGTCCACTGAAGCTTTCTTT
CSASGGSTEAFF
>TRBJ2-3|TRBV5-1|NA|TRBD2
TGCGCCAGCAGCCGACTAGCGGGAGGGGGCACAGATACGCAGTATTTT
CASSRLAGGGTDTQYF
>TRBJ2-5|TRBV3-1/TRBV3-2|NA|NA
TGTGCCAGCAGAAGACAGGTCCAAGAGACCCAGTACTTC
CASRRQVQETQYF
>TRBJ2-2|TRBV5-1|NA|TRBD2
TGCGCCAGCAGCATCGGGGGGACCAACACCGGGGAGCTGTTTTTT
CASSIGGTNTGELFF
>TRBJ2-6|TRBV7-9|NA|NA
TGTGCCAGCAGCACAGGACAGAGCTCTGGGGCCAACGTCCTGACTTTC
CASSTGQSSGANVLTF
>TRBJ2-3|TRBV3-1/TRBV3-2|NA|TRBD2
TGTGCCAGCAGCCCTTATTTAGCGGGTCCGGATACGCAGTATTTT
CASSPYLAGPDTQYF
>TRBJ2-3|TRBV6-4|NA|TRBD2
TGTGCCAGCAGCGTTAGCGGGGGGGAGGCAGATACGCAGTATTTT
CASSVSGGEADTQYF
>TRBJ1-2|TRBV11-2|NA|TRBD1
TGTGCCAGCAGCACCAACAGGGGGGGGATTTATGGCTACACCTTC
CASSTNRGGIYGYTF
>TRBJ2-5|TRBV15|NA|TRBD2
TGTGCCACCGGTATAGCGGGAGTCGGGGAGACCCAGTACTTC
CATGIAGVGETQYF
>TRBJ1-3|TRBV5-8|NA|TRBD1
TGTGCCAGCTCCCTACAGGGGCCTGGAAACACCATATATTTT
CASSLQGPGNTIYF
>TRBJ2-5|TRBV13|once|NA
TGTGCCAGCAGCTCCAACCAAGAGACCCAGTACTTC
CASSSNQETQYF
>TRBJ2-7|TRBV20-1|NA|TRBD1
TGCAGTGCTCGTGGGCAGGGGGAACCCTACGAGCAGTACTTC
CSARGQGEPYEQYF
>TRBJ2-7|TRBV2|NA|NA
TGTGCCAGCAGTGAGGCAGGGACCTACGAGCAGTACTTC
CASSEAGTYEQYF
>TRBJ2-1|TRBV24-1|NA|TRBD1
TGTGCCACCAGTGCCGGGGGACAGGGGCGAAGTCATGAGCAGTTCTTC
CATSAGGQGRSHEQFF